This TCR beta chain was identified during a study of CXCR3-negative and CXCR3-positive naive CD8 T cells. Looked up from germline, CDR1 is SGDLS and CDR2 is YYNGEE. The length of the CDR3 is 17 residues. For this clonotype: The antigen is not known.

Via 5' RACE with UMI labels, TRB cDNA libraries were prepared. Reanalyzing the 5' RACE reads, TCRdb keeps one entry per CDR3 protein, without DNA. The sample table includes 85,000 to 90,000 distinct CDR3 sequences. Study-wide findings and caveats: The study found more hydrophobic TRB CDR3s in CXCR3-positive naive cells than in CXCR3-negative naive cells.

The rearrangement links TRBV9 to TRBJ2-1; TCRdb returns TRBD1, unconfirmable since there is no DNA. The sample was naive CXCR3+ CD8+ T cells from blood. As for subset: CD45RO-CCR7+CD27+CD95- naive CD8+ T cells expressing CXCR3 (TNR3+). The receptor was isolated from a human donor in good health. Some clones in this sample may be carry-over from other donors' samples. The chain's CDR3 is CASSPDWGGSSYNEQFF.